Shown below are 4 T cell receptor beta chains from a single sample sequenced in a study of blood T cell repertoires in COVID-19. Some clones are missing from TCRdb's copy, which holds only in-frame ones; the method was immunoSEQ multiplex PCR. The profile shows about 50,000 clones, approximately 88% of them singletons. What was sequenced was peripheral blood. The source is a human donor in a cohort sampled during active COVID-19.

The count of this clone is one. Written as DNA, the CDR3 is TGTGCCAGCACCTCGACAGGCCCCACAGATACGCAGTATTTT. Amino acid sequence: CASTSTGPTDTQYF. The chain employs TRBV18 and TRBJ2-3, with D perhaps matching TRBD1 (6 bases). The CDR3 totals 14 residues. The germline CDR1 and CDR2 sequences are KGHSH and LQKENI. V lost 8 bases and J 2 bases, leaving 14 bases between the germline ends.

This clone was recorded a few times. The rearrangement joins TRBV29-1 to TRBJ1-1; the match to TRBD1 covers 10 bases. Per germline, CDR1 SQVTM and CDR2 ANQGSEA. J was trimmed by 9 bases and V by 3 bases; bases with no gene match: 10. The CDR3 spans 14 residues. The CDR3 sequence is CSVDDGQGEIKAFF. The DNA of the CDR3 is TGCAGCGTTGATGACGGACAGGGGGAAATTAAAGCTTTCTTT.

Worth noting for this clone: At one boundary the junction diverges from the germline segment, which might be a read error. This chain connects TRBV7-7 to TRBJ1-3; 8 bases agree with TRBD1. CDR1 SSHAT and CDR2 FNYEAQ come from the germline V gene (reference sequence). CDR3 length equals 15 residues. CDR3 region: CASSLGPGQGNTIYF. DNA for the CDR3: TGTGCTAGCAGCTTAGGGCCCGGACAGGGCAACACCATATATTTT.

V gene TRBV7-3 combines with J gene TRBJ2-1, with TRBD2 matching 7 bases. V gave up 6 bases and J gave up 10 bases; unmatched junction bases: 9. Germline CDR1 SGHTA, CDR2 FQGTGA. The CDR3 loop spans 13 amino acids. The CDR3 is CASSPPTSWEQFF. The CDR3 bases are TGTGCCAGCAGTCCCCCGACTAGCTGGGAGCAGTTCTTC.